This T cell receptor beta chain was captured by sequencing in a study of cytomegalovirus exposure and HLA in healthy donors. Study observations and caveats: Data from an earlier analysis indicated that most TCR beta V segments were productive either about 90% or about 30% of the time. In vitro assays verified that three CMV-associated chains recognized CMV antigens specifically. Per a later analysis, 15,000 to 20,000 TCR beta sequences showed association with HLA alleles at 0.05 false discovery rate.

On this clone: Its antigen is not known.

The PCR contained 60 Vbeta and 13 Jbeta primers. Method: immunoSEQ multiplex PCR; TCRdb's copy keeps in-frame clones and lacks some. The data show 75,000 to 100,000 clones, roughly three fifths seen once. The sequence was obtained from a man aged 60-69 years in good health and CMV-seronegative. Sequenced sample: PBMCs.

The CDR3 reads CARSPEGTGNTIYF. CDR3 in DNA: TGTGCCAGAAGCCCGGAAGGGACAGGGAACACCATATATTTT. This rearrangement joins TRBV5-3 to TRBJ1-3; TRBD1 matches at 9 bases. TRBV5-3 is recorded as an ORF, its role being uncertain. This CDR3 is 14 amino acids long. V lost 4 bases to trimming and J lost 7 bases; unmatched junction nucleotides: 6.